A single sample gave rise to the 32 T cell receptor beta chains below, sequenced in a study of early T cells in non-severe SARS-CoV-2 infection. TCRdb used MiXCR to reprocess the 5' RACE reads, holding one entry per CDR3 protein. The sample consists of about 11,000 distinct CDR3 sequences, around 4.9% of them appearing once. The sequenced sample was whole blood. Receptors were obtained from an adult who was a healthcare worker with PCR-confirmed SARS-CoV-2 infection or an uninfected control (not recorded which).

This clonotype was observed a few times. This rearrangement joins TRBV15 to TRBJ1-1, with a possible D match to TRBD1 (6 bases). Germline V gene sequence: CDR1 LNHNV, CDR2 YYDKDF (reference sequence). The length of the CDR3 is 15 residues. Between the trimmed V and J ends, which lost 0 bases and 11 bases, there was a span of 19 bases. The CDR3 spells CATSRDGAGDGRAFF. The CDR3 DNA reads TGTGCCACCAGCAGAGATGGGGCAGGGGATGGTAGGGCTTTCTTT.

This clonotype was seen ten or more times. V and J are TRBV6-6 and TRBJ2-6; D is perhaps TRBD1 or TRBD2 (5 bases each). V was pared by 4 bases and J by 8 bases, with 9 bases between. This CDR3 region has 13 residues. Germline V gives CDR1 MNHNY, CDR2 SVGAGI (reference sequence). CDR3 sequence reads: CASSSRDPNVLTF. CDR3 DNA: TGTGCCAGCAGTTCCAGGGACCCCAACGTCCTGACTTTC.

Only a few counts were recorded for this clonotype. J is TRBJ2-5 and V is TRBV6-6; 7 bases are a match to TRBD1. The CDR3 spans 15 residues. Losses at the gene ends were 7 bases for V and 1 base for J; bases not matched to a gene: 9. The germline V gene encodes CDR1 MNHNY and CDR2 SVGAGI (reference sequence). CDR3 in DNA: TGTGCCAGCAATGAGGACAGGCTAATCCAAGAGACCCAGTACTTC. Amino acid sequence: CASNEDRLIQETQYF.

By share of the sample, this clonotype is medium-sized. The CDR3 DNA reads as TGTGCCAGCAGCCCCGGACAGGGGAGGAGCACTGAAGCTTTCTTT. It translates to CASSPGQGRSTEAFF. The chain links TRBV7-2 to TRBJ1-1, with 9 bases fitting TRBD1. Losses at the gene ends were 5 bases for V and 4 bases for J; bases not matched to a gene: 8. Per the germline V gene, CDR1 is SGHTA and CDR2 is FQGNSA. This CDR3 has 15 amino acids.

This clonotype was counted many times. The CDR3: CAWSVGGLAGGTDTQYF. The CDR3 DNA is TGTGCCTGGAGTGTAGGGGGACTAGCGGGTGGCACAGATACGCAGTATTTT. This sequence joins TRBV30 and TRBJ2-3; 12 bases agree with TRBD2. The CDR3 has 17 amino acids. The V gene's germline CDR1 is GTSNPN and CDR2 SVGIG (reference sequence). Trimming cost V 0 bases and J 1 base; bases outside gene matches: 5.

At least ten counts were recorded for this clonotype. The rearrangement links TRBV7-9 to TRBJ1-1; perhaps TRBD1 as D (5 bases). The CDR3 covers 13 residues. With 1 base removed from V and 8 bases from J, the gap between germline ends came to 11 bases. CDR1 is SEHNR, CDR2 FQNEAQ, per germline (reference sequence). Here the CDR3 DNA reads TGTGCCAGCAGCTTAGACTCTTGGGGGGAAGCTTTCTTT. Protein: CASSLDSWGEAFF.

By proportion, this clonotype is medium-sized. V is TRBV20-1 and J is TRBJ2-2; D gene ambiguous. Per the germline V gene, CDR1 is DFQATT and CDR2 is SNEGSKA (reference sequence). Between the trimmed V and J ends, which lost 6 bases and 3 bases, there was a span of 8 bases. The CDR3 covers 12 residues. The CDR3 DNA reads as TGCAGTGCCGAGAGGTACACCGGGGAGCTGTTTTTT. Translated: CSAERYTGELFF.

There are many counts of this clonotype. The chain has TRBV20-1 and TRBJ1-6, with a possible D match to TRBD1 (5 bases). Germline lookup yields CDR1 DFQATT and CDR2 SNEGSKA (reference sequence). This CDR3 is 15 amino acids long. V shed 0 bases and J shed 5 bases, with 11 bases lying between them. The CDR3 DNA reads TGCAGTGCTAGAGATTCAGGGAGTGATAATTCACCCCTCCACTTT. Amino acid sequence: CSARDSGSDNSPLHF.

This clonotype is categorized as medium-sized. V gene TRBV14 combines with J gene TRBJ2-1; TRBD2 matches 10 bases. Germline CDR1 reads SGHDN; CDR2 reads FVKESK. The CDR3 has 16 residues. Trimming cost V 1 base and J 7 bases; bases outside gene matches: 7. The CDR3 here is CASSQGRLAGANEQFF. In DNA form, the CDR3 reads TGTGCCAGCAGCCAAGGGCGCCTAGCGGGGGCGAATGAGCAGTTCTTC.

This clonotype was recorded at least ten times. The rearrangement uses TRBV6-1 and TRBJ1-6; 11 bases line up with TRBD1. The length of the CDR3 is 16 residues. The ends lost 1 base at V and 8 bases at J; junction bases unmatched: 4. CDR1 is MNHNS, CDR2 SASEGT, per germline. The CDR3 bases are TGTGCCAGCAGTGAAGTAGTGGGACAGGGGGATTCACCCCTCCACTTT. Amino acids: CASSEVVGQGDSPLHF.

There are a few counts of this clonotype. The V and J genes are TRBV5-1 and TRBJ1-1; a possible D gene is TRBD1 (5 bases). V lost 0 bases to trimming and J lost 1 base, with 13 bases between them. There are 16 residues in the CDR3. Germline V gene lookup returns CDR1 SGHRS and CDR2 YFSETQ. CDR3 sequence: CASSLDGARRNTEAFF. CDR3 bases: TGCGCCAGCAGCTTGGACGGGGCCCGGAGGAACACTGAAGCTTTCTTT.

This clonotype was counted ten times or more. The gene calls are TRBV12-3 or TRBV12-4 and TRBJ1-1; D ambiguous. Trimming cost V 6 bases and J 3 bases, with 11 bases left between them. This CDR3 comprises 13 residues. The CDR3 coding sequence is TGTGCCAGCAGCCGTCTTTACGACACTGAAGCTTTCTTT. Its translation is CASSRLYDTEAFF.

This clonotype was recorded many times. The rearrangement links TRBV12-3 or TRBV12-4 to TRBJ1-1; D is uncertain. The CDR3 loop spans 13 amino acids. Trimming left V 0 bases short and J 4 bases short, with 6 bases between. Written as DNA, the CDR3 is TGTGCCAGCAGTTTAGCCCTGACCACTGAAGCTTTCTTT. Translated: CASSLALTTEAFF.

By frequency in the sample, this clonotype is medium-sized. V usage is TRBV6-1 and J usage is TRBJ2-7; D not certain. The CDR3 totals 10 residues. Germline V gene lookup returns CDR1 MNHNS and CDR2 SASEGT. Trimming pared 8 bases from V and 3 bases from J, leaving 5 bases between. CDR3 DNA sequence: TGTGCCAGCTCATTCTACGAGCAGTACTTC. Its translation: CASSFYEQYF.

This clonotype was picked up many times. Here the CDR3 reads CASSTDGGHYNEQFF. The DNA for the CDR3 is TGTGCCAGCAGCACCGACGGGGGGCATTACAATGAGCAGTTCTTC. The V and J genes are TRBV7-3 and TRBJ2-1, with a weak D call TRBD2 (7 bases). The CDR3 contains 15 residues. The V gene's germline CDR1 is SGHTA and CDR2 FQGTGA. V shed 5 bases and J shed 4 bases, with 15 bases lying between them.

This rearrangement joins TRBV11-2 to TRBJ1-1; D gene uncertain. Trimming removed 3 bases at V and 1 base at J, with 6 bases between. Germline CDR1 reads SGHAT; CDR2 reads FQNNGV. The CDR3 loop spans 13 amino acids. In DNA form, the CDR3 reads TGTGCCAGCAGCTTTTCGGAGAACACTGAAGCTTTCTTT. Encoded protein: CASSFSENTEAFF.

A few counts support this clonotype. The CDR3 DNA follows: TGCGCCAGCAGCTTGGCCCAAGGAGGCATACTAACAGATACGCAGTATTTT. This sequence encodes CASSLAQGGILTDTQYF. The rearrangement joins TRBV5-1 to TRBJ2-3, with D perhaps TRBD2 (5 bases). Trimming left V 0 bases short and J 3 bases short, with 17 bases between. Germline V CDR1 and CDR2: SGHRS, YFSETQ. CDR3 length: 17 amino acids.

This clonotype came up many times. The chain recombines TRBV6-6 with TRBJ1-2; 7 nucleotides line up with TRBD1. The V segment lost 4 bases and the J segment 8 bases; nucleotides outside the gene matches: 16. Germline-derived CDR1 and CDR2 are MNHNY and SVGAGI (reference sequence). There are 16 residues in the CDR3. CDR3: CASSSYIGGADNGYTF. DNA of the CDR3: TGTGCCAGCAGTTCCTACATAGGGGGCGCGGACAACGGCTACACCTTC.

The rearrangement joins TRBV29-1 to TRBJ1-3; D gene unclear. The CDR3 is 15 amino acids. Per the germline V gene, CDR1 is SQVTM and CDR2 is ANQGSEA. The V end was cut by 4 bases, the J end by 0 bases, with 13 bases between. The CDR3 spells CSVALAWGSGNTIYF. For the CDR3, the DNA is TGCAGCGTTGCCCTTGCGTGGGGCTCTGGAAACACCATATATTTT.

This clonotype is labeled medium-sized. This chain joins TRBV10-3 and TRBJ2-7, with TRBD1 identical over 7 bases. The CDR3 has 14 residues. CDR1 and CDR2 from the germline V gene are ENHRY and SYGVKD. J was trimmed by 6 bases and V by 6 bases; bases with no gene match: 11. In nucleotides, the CDR3 is TGTGCCATCAGGACAGGGACCCAAGGGCGCGAGCAGTACTTC. Protein: CAIRTGTQGREQYF.

This clonotype was seen ten or more times. The genes are TRBV7-3 and TRBJ2-1; TRBD1 might be the D (7 bases). The CDR3 is made up of 13 amino acids. Trimming stripped 8 bases from V and 3 bases from J, with 11 bases between. CDR1 is SGHTA and CDR2 is FQGTGA in the germline V gene. CDR3 DNA sequence: TGTGCCAGCGGTCAGGGGGGCTACAATGAGCAGTTCTTC. It encodes CASGQGGYNEQFF. Filled out from reference TRBV7-3 and TRBJ2-1, the complete variable domain reads GAGVSQTPSNKVTEKGKYVELRCDPISGHTALYWYRQSLGQGPEFLIYFQGTGAADDSGLPNDRFFAVRPEGSVSTLKIQRTERGDSAVYLCASGQGGYNEQFFGPGTRLTVL.

This clonotype was counted between two and nine times. The rearrangement joins TRBV7-2 to TRBJ1-1; no definite D call. Trimming stripped 4 bases from V and 1 base from J, with 7 bases between. The CDR3 has 13 amino acids. The V gene's germline CDR1 is SGHTA and CDR2 FQGNSA. The CDR3 nucleotides are TGTGCCAGCAGCTCCCCCCCGAACACTGAAGCTTTCTTT. It translates to CASSSPPNTEAFF.

There are many counts of this clonotype. The V and J genes are TRBV6-1 and TRBJ1-2, with D hard to call. The CDR3 extends over 12 amino acids. V gave up 2 bases and J gave up 5 bases, with 6 bases separating them. Looked up from germline, CDR1 is MNHNS and CDR2 is SASEGT. The CDR3 DNA sequence: TGTGCCAGCAGTGAAACCCCTTATGGCTACACCTTC. Amino acids: CASSETPYGYTF.

This clonotype was seen many times. The chain joins TRBV4-3 to TRBJ1-1; D is unclear. CDR1 LGHNA and CDR2 YSLEER come from the germline V gene. The CDR3 is made up of 15 amino acids. V gave up 0 bases and J gave up 5 bases, with 13 bases separating them. In nucleotides, the CDR3 is TGCGCCAGCAGCCAAGAGCTTATGGTGGGTACTGAAGCTTTCTTT. Its translation: CASSQELMVGTEAFF.

This clonotype was seen ten or more times. The chain couples TRBV3-1 to TRBJ1-5; 11 bases line up with TRBD1. The J segment lost 6 bases and the V segment lost 4 bases, leaving 5 bases of the junction unmatched. CDR1 LGHDT and CDR2 YNNKEL come from the germline V gene (reference sequence). This CDR3 has 15 amino acids. CDR3 DNA sequence: TGTGCCAGCAGCCTGGGACAGGGGGTGGCTCAGCCCCAGCATTTT. Residues: CASSLGQGVAQPQHF.

This clonotype has at least ten counts. This rearrangement joins TRBV5-6 to TRBJ2-5; TRBD1 matches 7 bases. The ends lost 2 bases at V and 1 base at J; junction bases unmatched: 8. CDR3 size: 16 residues. The germline gives CDR1 SGHDT, CDR2 YYEEEE. CDR3 in amino acids: CASSFLRDSPQETQYF. CDR3 nucleotide sequence: TGTGCCAGCAGCTTTCTCCGGGACAGCCCCCAAGAGACCCAGTACTTC.

This clonotype was detected a few times. The chain carries TRBV6-2 or TRBV6-3 and TRBJ2-7, with 11 nucleotides matching TRBD1. The CDR3 is made up of 15 amino acids. The junction had 8 bases not matched to a gene; V was cut back by 4 bases and J by 6 bases. Germline CDR1 MNHEY, CDR2 SVGEGT. CDR3 sequence (DNA): TGTGCCAGCAGTTTTCTCCCGGGACAGGGGGGCGAGCAGTACTTC. This sequence encodes CASSFLPGQGGEQYF.

Judged by abundance, this clonotype is medium-sized. This sequence joins TRBV7-2 and TRBJ2-5; perhaps TRBD1 as D (7 bases). Germline V gene sequence: CDR1 SGHTA, CDR2 FQGNSA. The length of the CDR3 is 14 residues. The V and J ends lost 5 bases and 2 bases respectively, with 12 bases between them. This chain's CDR3 is CASSPGDSQETQYF. CDR3 DNA: TGTGCCAGCAGCCCGGGGGACAGTCAAGAGACCCAGTACTTC.

This clonotype has ten or more counts. The chain has TRBV5-1 and TRBJ2-5, with TRBD2 matching over 8 bases. Trimming cost V 7 bases and J 4 bases; bases outside gene matches: 15. The germline V gene encodes CDR1 SGHRS and CDR2 YFSETQ. The CDR3 is made up of 16 amino acids. The CDR3 nucleotides are TGCGCCAGCCGCTGGATTAGCGGGGATAGGGCAGAGACCCAGTACTTC. As protein: CASRWISGDRAETQYF.

This clonotype was found many times. The chain couples TRBV27 to TRBJ2-4; 14 positions match TRBD2. Germline assignment: CDR1 MNHEY and CDR2 SMNVEV (reference sequence). V was pared by 4 bases and J by 12 bases, with 2 bases of the junction left unmatched. The CDR3 spans 13 residues. CDR3 protein: CASSWGLAGAQYF. In DNA form, the CDR3 reads TGTGCCAGCAGTTGGGGACTAGCGGGGGCTCAGTACTTC.

This clonotype was recorded many times. A read error may produce the germline difference seen at one junction end. The J gene is TRBJ1-1, the V gene TRBV6-6; 9 bases are a match to TRBD1. The CDR3 consists of 16 residues. The germline V gene encodes CDR1 MNHNY and CDR2 SVGAGI (reference sequence). The CDR3 protein is CASTSRDRALSTEAFF. For the CDR3, the DNA is TGTGCCAGCACGAGTCGGGACAGGGCACTGAGTACTGAAGCTTTTTTT.

This clonotype was recorded many times. J is TRBJ2-1 and V is TRBV5-1, with 11 bases identical to TRBD2. Germline V gene data show CDR1 as SGHRS and CDR2 as YFSETQ. There are 17 residues in the CDR3. V lost 4 bases, J lost 9 bases, and 15 bases stayed unmatched. The CDR3 sequence: CASSPTHLAGGPGEQFF. The CDR3 DNA follows: TGCGCCAGCAGCCCCACTCACTTAGCGGGGGGGCCTGGTGAGCAGTTCTTC.